A single sample is the source of the 30 T cell receptor beta chains below, sequenced in a study of cytotoxic CD8 clonotypes in ibrutinib-treated CLL. The method was immunoSEQ multiplex PCR; TCRdb's version includes in-frame clones alone and lacks a portion of them. The data contain 130,000 to 150,000 clones, approximately 90% of them singletons. This specimen consisted of PBMCs, obtained after 12 months of ibrutinib treatment. These receptors were taken from a human donor with chronic lymphocytic leukemia.

The J gene is TRBJ2-3, the V gene TRBV4-3; D gene unclear. This CDR3 is built from 14 residues. V lost 0 bases and J 5 bases, leaving 9 bases between the germline ends. In germline, CDR1 is LGHNA, CDR2 YSLEER. CDR3 residues: CASSQEGRRDTQYF. CDR3 in DNA: TGCGCCAGCAGCCAAGAAGGGCGTCGAGATACGCAGTATTTT.

J is TRBJ2-5 and V is TRBV6-6, with TRBD2 matching 12 bases. J was trimmed by 4 bases and V by 5 bases; bases with no gene match: 5. Germline lookup yields CDR1 MNHNY and CDR2 SVGAGI (reference sequence). CDR3 size: 15 residues. The chain's CDR3 is CASSSPLAGGETQYF. As DNA, the CDR3 is TGTGCCAGCAGTAGCCCACTAGCGGGAGGAGAGACCCAGTACTTC.

Only one count was recorded for this clone. The J gene is TRBJ1-2, the V gene TRBV2; 7 bases are a match to TRBD1. V was pared by 6 bases and J by 3 bases, with 4 bases of the junction left unmatched. This CDR3 is built from 13 residues. Per germline, CDR1 SNHLY and CDR2 FYNNEI. The CDR3 reads CASRGTGDYGYTF. The CDR3, as DNA: TGTGCCAGCAGGGGAACAGGGGACTATGGCTACACCTTC.

The chain combines TRBV5-4 with TRBJ2-3; 8 positions agree with TRBD2. This CDR3 has 16 residues. Germline V lookup: CDR1 SGHNT, CDR2 YYREEE (reference sequence). V was pared by 4 bases and J by 0 bases, with 7 bases of the junction left unmatched. CDR3 DNA sequence: TGTGCCAGCAGCGAACTAGCGGAGGCTAGCACAGATACGCAGTATTTT. Protein: CASSELAEASTDTQYF.

The CDR3 DNA reads TGTGCCTGGAGTGACGGGGCGGGCAATCAGCCCCAGCATTTT. It specifies CAWSDGAGNQPQHF. The rearrangement uses TRBV30 and TRBJ1-5; a possible D gene is TRBD1 (5 bases). The germline gives CDR1 GTSNPN, CDR2 SVGIG (reference sequence). The CDR3 is 14 amino acids. The ends were cut back, 1 base at V and 2 bases at J, with 9 bases in the middle.

The V and J genes are TRBV9 and TRBJ2-1, with no clear D. Trimming took off 0 bases at V and 5 bases at J, with 12 bases between the two ends. The V gene's germline CDR1 is SGDLS and CDR2 YYNGEE. This CDR3 has 15 residues. CDR3 sequence reads: CASSVEWSSNNEQFF. CDR3 nucleotide sequence: TGTGCCAGCAGCGTAGAATGGAGTAGCAACAATGAGCAGTTCTTC.

The chain links TRBV7-9 to TRBJ2-7, with D possibly being TRBD2 (5 bases). The CDR3 has 14 amino acids. The V and J ends lost 5 bases and 2 bases respectively, with 13 bases between them. The germline V gene encodes CDR1 SEHNR and CDR2 FQNEAQ (reference sequence). The CDR3 protein is CASSTRDPTYEQYF. In DNA form, the CDR3 reads TGTGCCAGCAGCACCCGGGATCCCACCTACGAGCAGTACTTC.

The chain recombines TRBV7-2 with TRBJ2-3; the match to TRBD2 covers 9 bases. Germline values: CDR1 SGHTA, CDR2 FQGNSA. J gave up 3 bases and V 1 base, and 2 bases lay outside the gene matches. The CDR3 totals 15 residues. The CDR3 region is CASSLVSGRTDTQYF. CDR3 coding DNA: TGTGCCAGCAGCTTAGTTAGCGGGAGAACAGATACGCAGTATTTT.

This clone was detected only a few times. The chain couples TRBV28 to TRBJ1-3; D is unresolved. Germline lookup yields CDR1 MDHEN and CDR2 SYDVKM. V was shortened by 3 bases and J by 2 bases, with 11 bases between the two germline ends. The CDR3 totals 15 residues. DNA for the CDR3: TGTGCCAGCAGTTTCCCCACTGGGACTGGAAACACCATATATTTT. Encoded protein: CASSFPTGTGNTIYF.

The V and J genes are TRBV28 and TRBJ2-6; D not resolved. The germline V gene encodes CDR1 MDHEN and CDR2 SYDVKM. V lost 7 bases, J lost 1 base, and 11 bases lay in between. The CDR3 is 15 amino acids. CDR3 protein: CASTPGVSGANVLTF. Here the CDR3 DNA reads TGTGCCAGCACCCCTGGGGTATCTGGGGCCAACGTCCTGACTTTC.

Details on this clone: The junction does not match germline at one end; this may be a read error. This chain joins TRBV5-5 and TRBJ2-4; D is uncertain. The V gene's germline CDR1 is SGHKS and CDR2 YYEKEE (reference sequence). The CDR3 length is 14 residues. CDR3 region: CASSLSAGKNIQHF. CDR3 DNA sequence: TGTGCCAGCAGCTTGTCGGCAGGCAAAAACATTCAGCACTTC. The variable domain in full, with the rest retrieved from reference TRBV5-5 and TRBJ2-4, is DAGVTQSPTHLIKTRGQQVTLRCSPISGHKSVSWYQQVLGQGPQFIFQYYEKEERGRGNFPDRFSARQFPNYSSELNVNALLLGDSALYLCASSLSAGKNIQHFGAGTRLSVL.

V and J are TRBV12-5 and TRBJ2-1; 11 nucleotides match TRBD2. CDR1 and CDR2 (germline): LGHNT, FRNRAP. The trim removed 3 bases at V and 8 bases at J, leaving 9 bases unmatched. This CDR3 has 16 residues. The CDR3 DNA sequence: TGTGCTAGTGGTTTCCAACTAGCGGGAGTTAGGGATGAGCAGTTCTTC. Translating it yields CASGFQLAGVRDEQFF.

J is TRBJ2-7 and V is TRBV5-6; 7 bases fit TRBD2. The CDR3 totals 17 residues. J gave up 6 bases and V 5 bases, and 20 bases lay outside the gene matches. Germline V gives CDR1 SGHDT, CDR2 YYEEEE. The CDR3 here is CASSTLAGAGVHAEQYF. The CDR3 nucleotides are TGTGCCAGCAGTACTCTTGCCGGTGCGGGAGTACACGCCGAGCAGTACTTC.

The chain couples TRBV30 to TRBJ2-5; a possible D gene is TRBD1 (6 bases). Trimming took 0 bases from V and 4 from J, leaving 15 bases between them. This CDR3 is built from 15 residues. Germline V gene data show CDR1 as GTSNPN and CDR2 as SVGIG (reference sequence). As DNA, the CDR3 is TGTGCCTGGAGTGTAGGGGGAATTCTAGGAGAGACCCAGTACTTC. Its translation: CAWSVGGILGETQYF.

The V gene is TRBV2, the J gene TRBJ1-2; 10 bases align to TRBD1. J was trimmed by 3 bases and V by 6 bases; bases with no gene match: 4. Germline CDR1 SNHLY, CDR2 FYNNEI. This CDR3 has 14 residues. The CDR3 DNA follows: TGTGCCAGCAGCGAGACAGGGGGCGACTATGGCTACACCTTC. Amino acid sequence: CASSETGGDYGYTF.

This chain joins TRBV7-9 and TRBJ2-7; TRBD1 aligns across 9 bases. V gave up 7 bases and J gave up 2 bases; unmatched junction bases: 6. The CDR3 has 14 residues. CDR1 SEHNR and CDR2 FQNEAQ come from the germline V gene (reference sequence). CDR3 loop: CASTEQGATYEQYF. CDR3 DNA: TGTGCCAGCACCGAACAGGGGGCAACCTACGAGCAGTACTTC.

This clone has just one count. The chain recombines TRBV19 with TRBJ2-3; either TRBD1 or TRBD2 may fit D (5 bases each). V dropped 3 bases and J dropped 3 bases, with 10 bases sitting between them. In germline, CDR1 is LNHDA, CDR2 SQIVND (reference sequence). The CDR3 covers 14 residues. The CDR3: CASSIGTDTDTQYF. As DNA, the CDR3 is TGTGCCAGTAGTATTGGGACGGATACAGATACGCAGTATTTT.

The chain links TRBV9 to TRBJ1-2; D unresolved. The V and J ends lost 0 bases and 5 bases respectively, with 2 bases between them. The CDR3 length is 11 residues. Germline-derived CDR1 and CDR2 are SGDLS and YYNGEE. The CDR3 is CASSVGYGYTF. CDR3 DNA: TGTGCCAGCAGCGTAGGGTATGGCTACACCTTC.

In DNA, the CDR3 is TGTGCCACCGCAACTGGGGATGGGAACACTGAAGCTTTCTTT. Encoded protein: CATATGDGNTEAFF. The chain links TRBV10-3 to TRBJ1-1; no definite D call. V lost 10 bases to trimming and J lost 1 base, with 16 bases between them. The CDR3 is 14 residues long. Germline assignment: CDR1 ENHRY and CDR2 SYGVKD.

The rearrangement joins TRBV5-8 to TRBJ1-5; D is ambiguous. The V end lost 5 bases, the J end lost 0 bases, and 12 bases lay between the germline ends. Per the germline V gene, CDR1 is SGHTS and CDR2 is YDEGEE. The CDR3 is made up of 15 amino acids. CDR3 sequence reads: CASSSGQNSNQPQHF. The CDR3 nucleotides read TGTGCCAGCAGTTCTGGCCAAAATAGCAATCAGCCCCAGCATTTT.

The chain employs TRBV15 and TRBJ1-1; D gene uncertain. Germline V CDR1 and CDR2: LNHNV, YYDKDF (reference sequence). CDR3 length: 13 amino acids. V was pared by 0 bases and J by 7 bases, with 9 bases between. CDR3 coding DNA: TGTGCCACCAGCAGAGATCGATACGGTGAAGCTTTCTTT. It yields the protein CATSRDRYGEAFF. The full variable domain, with the rest looked up from reference TRBV15 and TRBJ1-1, is DAMVIQNPRYQVTQFGKPVTLSCSQTLNHNVMYWYQQKSSQAPKLLFHYYDKDFNNEADTPDNFQSRRPNTSFCFLDIRSPGLGDTAMYLCATSRDRYGEAFFGQGTRLTVV.

This chain connects TRBV6-5 to TRBJ2-1, with TRBD2 matching 14 bases. V shed 6 bases, J shed 6 bases, and the junction held 4 bases outside the gene matches. CDR3 size: 15 residues. Germline V gene data show CDR1 as MNHEY and CDR2 as SVGAGI. In nucleotides, the CDR3 is TGTGCCAGCAGAGGACTAGCGGGAGGTGTCAATGAGCAGTTCTTC. Its protein is CASRGLAGGVNEQFF.

The chain combines TRBV2 with TRBJ2-7; D remains ambiguous. Trimming removed 1 base from V and 4 bases from J, with 2 bases in between. CDR3 size: 11 residues. Germline V gene data show CDR1 as SNHLY and CDR2 as FYNNEI. The CDR3 DNA follows: TGTGCCAGCAGTGAAGAATACGAGCAGTACTTC. This gives the protein CASSEEYEQYF.

The chain joins TRBV6-6 to TRBJ2-1; 8 bases fit TRBD1. The V segment lost 5 bases and the J segment 8 bases; nucleotides outside the gene matches: 11. The CDR3 sequence is 15 residues long. Germline CDR1 and CDR2: MNHNY and SVGAGI (reference sequence). This CDR3 reads CASSPQAGGGDEQFF. DNA of the CDR3: TGTGCCAGCAGTCCCCAGGCAGGGGGCGGAGATGAGCAGTTCTTC.

The chain combines TRBV29-1 with TRBJ2-7; 7 bases are shared with TRBD1. The CDR3 totals 12 residues. Germline CDR1 and CDR2: SQVTM and ANQGSEA. V shed 4 bases and J 7 bases; nucleotides not matched to a gene: 7. As DNA, the CDR3 is TGCAGCGTTGGACAGGGTGGAGAAGAGCAGTACTTC. Protein: CSVGQGGEEQYF.

V is TRBV29-1 and J is TRBJ2-3; weak D call: TRBD2 (7 bases). With 5 bases removed from V and 4 bases from J, the gap between germline ends came to 10 bases. This CDR3 is built from 12 residues. Per germline, CDR1 SQVTM and CDR2 ANQGSEA. The CDR3 DNA is TGCAGCGTTTGGGGGGGCCCAGATACGCAGTATTTT. Translating it yields CSVWGGPDTQYF.

The chain employs TRBV28 and TRBJ2-7; 15 nucleotides agree with TRBD2. Germline CDR1 reads MDHEN; CDR2 reads SYDVKM. This CDR3 is built from 19 residues. V shed 5 bases, J shed 5 bases, and the junction held 16 bases outside the gene matches. CDR3 bases: TGTGCCAGCAGTACCCTGGGACTAGCGGGAGGCCCTTCCAGGCACGAGCAGTACTTC. Translated: CASSTLGLAGGPSRHEQYF.

This chain links TRBV7-2 with TRBJ2-4; 7 bases align to TRBD2. This CDR3 comprises 19 residues. Germline lookup yields CDR1 SGHTA and CDR2 FQGNSA. The V and J ends lost 5 bases and 0 bases, in that order; junction bases with no gene match: 16. CDR3 nucleotides: TGTGCCAGCAGCCCAAACTGGCGGGAGTGGGCACCAGCCAAAAACATTCAGTACTTC. Translation gives CASSPNWREWAPAKNIQYF.

In this sample, this clone turned up once. DNA for the CDR3: TGTGCCAGCAGCTTAGCGTATAGGCGGGAGACCCAGTACTTC. It is translated as CASSLAYRRETQYF. The chain combines TRBV7-8 with TRBJ2-5; D unclear. Germline V gene sequence: CDR1 SGHVS, CDR2 FQNEAQ. CDR3 length: 14 residues. V lost 0 bases, J lost 5 bases, and 10 bases lay in between.

This clone was detected once. The chain recombines TRBV7-8 with TRBJ2-7, with TRBD2 matching 11 bases. The ends lost 5 bases at V and 4 bases at J; junction bases unmatched: 10. CDR3 length equals 16 residues. Germline assignment: CDR1 SGHVS and CDR2 FQNEAQ. The CDR3 DNA reads as TGTGCCAGCAGCCGTGTAGCGGGAGGGCAACTATACGAGCAGTACTTC. Translation: CASSRVAGGQLYEQYF.